Sequencing of this T cell receptor (beta chain) was carried out in a study of shared clonotypes between healthy human individuals. Across the study: The plates for each donor numbered three CD4 naive, three CD4 memory, two CD8 naive and one CD8 memory.

Points from the study as a whole: Sharing of clonotypes among donors was expected to vary with sequencing depth.

Germline loops: CDR1 WNHNN, CDR2 SYGVQD (reference sequence). Between the trimmed V and J ends, which lost 1 base and 6 bases, there was a span of 13 bases. The CDR3 has 14 amino acids. Remarks on this clone: Its matching antigen is unknown.

Here immunoSEQ multiplex PCR was the method, and the copy in TCRdb shows in-frame clones only, minus some. The repertoire holds about 2.1 million clones, just over 90% seen once, with about 1.6% in the top ten. Naive-designated CD8 cells lacked CD45RO, were positively enriched for CCR7, and omitted terminally differentiated effector memory CD45RA+ cells. This clonotype was obtained from a man between 18 and 35 years old in good health. Some clones in this sample may be carry-over from other donors' samples. Sequenced: naive CD8+ T cells from PBMCs. V and J are TRBV10-1 and TRBJ2-7; possible D gene TRBD2, 6 bases. Here the CDR3 reads CASSEWGVLCEQYF. In DNA, the CDR3 is TGCGCCAGCAGTGAGTGGGGGGTCCTCTGCGAGCAGTACTTC.